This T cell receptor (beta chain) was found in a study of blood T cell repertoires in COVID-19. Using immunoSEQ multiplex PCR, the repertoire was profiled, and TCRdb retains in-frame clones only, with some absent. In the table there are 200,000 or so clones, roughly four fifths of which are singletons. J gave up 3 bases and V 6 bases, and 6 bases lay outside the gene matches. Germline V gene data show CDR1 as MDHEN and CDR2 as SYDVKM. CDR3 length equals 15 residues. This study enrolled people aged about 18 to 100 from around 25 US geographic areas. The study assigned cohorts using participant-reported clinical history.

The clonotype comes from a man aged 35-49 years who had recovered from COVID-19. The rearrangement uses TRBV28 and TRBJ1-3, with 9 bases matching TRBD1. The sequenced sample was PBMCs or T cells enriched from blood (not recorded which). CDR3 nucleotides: TGTGCCAGCAGCTCCGGGACAGGGATTGGAAACACCATATATTTT. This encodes CASSSGTGIGNTIYF.